One and the same sample provided the 26 T cell receptor beta chains below, sequenced in a study of T cell responses to AZD1222 COVID-19 vaccine. TCRdb's table, derived via immunoSEQ multiplex PCR, lists solely in-frame clones and lacks some. The table lists under 170,000 clones, 94% of them singletons, with 0.95% to 1.5% in the top ten. The sample in question was peripheral blood, obtained on day 0 of AZD1222 vaccination. The receptors were sampled from an adult in good health.

The CDR3 reads CASRQGQGKGEPKNQPQHF. The CDR3 DNA follows: TGTGCCAGCAGGCAAGGACAGGGCAAAGGGGAACCAAAAAATCAGCCCCAGCATTTT. This chain joins TRBV28 and TRBJ1-5; 8 bases are shared with TRBD1. Germline CDR1 is MDHEN and CDR2 is SYDVKM. The CDR3 is made up of 19 amino acids. V was clipped by 6 bases and J by 4 bases; unmatched bases: 20.

The V gene is TRBV5-1, the J gene TRBJ2-4; 7 bases map to TRBD1. The CDR3 has 17 amino acids. J lost 8 bases, V lost 0 bases, and 14 bases had no gene match. CDR1 and CDR2 (germline): SGHRS, YFSETQ. The CDR3 region has the DNA TGCGCCAGCAGCTTGGATCGGCTGGGCAGGGGGTGGGACATTCAGTACTTC. This gives the protein CASSLDRLGRGWDIQYF.

This clone is a singleton in its sample. The V call is TRBV28, the J call TRBJ1-2; D is possibly TRBD1 (6 bases). The germline V and J ends were trimmed by 6 bases and 7 bases, with 15 bases remaining between them. The CDR3 spans 13 residues. Germline lookup yields CDR1 MDHEN and CDR2 SYDVKM. The CDR3 is CASSPVRGVGYTF. In nucleotides, the CDR3 is TGTGCCAGCAGCCCGGTTAGGGGGGTTGGCTACACCTTC.

The J gene is TRBJ2-2, the V gene TRBV9; D call uncertain. Looked up from germline, CDR1 is SGDLS and CDR2 is YYNGEE. The CDR3 covers 13 residues. Between the trimmed V and J ends, which lost 1 base and 3 bases, there was a span of 4 bases. CDR3 protein: CASSVIDTGELFF. CDR3 bases: TGTGCCAGCAGCGTAATCGACACCGGGGAGCTGTTTTTT.

This sequence joins TRBV6-5 and TRBJ1-1; no clear D. The CDR3 contains 14 residues. V lost 0 bases, J lost 1 base, and 6 bases lay in between. Germline V gene data show CDR1 as MNHEY and CDR2 as SVGAGI. This CDR3 reads CASSYSLGNTEAFF. DNA for the CDR3: TGTGCCAGCAGTTACTCGCTGGGGAACACTGAAGCTTTCTTT.

The chain employs TRBV14 and TRBJ1-1; D not certain. Germline CDR1 and CDR2: SGHDN and FVKESK. This CDR3 is built from 14 residues. The V and J ends lost 3 bases and 5 bases respectively, with 13 bases between them. The CDR3 DNA follows: TGTGCCAGCAGCCAGGCTGGAGGTTGGACTGAAGCTTTCTTT. It codes for CASSQAGGWTEAFF.

The rearrangement uses TRBV6-1 and TRBJ1-1, with TRBD1 as a possible D gene (5 bases). The germline V gene encodes CDR1 MNHNS and CDR2 SASEGT. Deletions cut 10 bases from V and 1 base from J, with 19 bases between. This CDR3 comprises 15 residues. CDR3 sequence reads: CATETGVTKNTEAFF. CDR3 DNA sequence: TGTGCCACGGAGACGGGGGTTACCAAGAACACTGAAGCTTTCTTT.

The V and J genes are TRBV11-2 and TRBJ1-2; D possibly corresponds to TRBD1 (5 bases). V shed 1 base and J shed 1 base, with 13 bases lying between them. Germline loops: CDR1 SGHAT, CDR2 FQNNGV. This CDR3 has 16 amino acids. As DNA, the CDR3 is TGTGCCAGCAGCTTAGCTGGGGGGGGGATTAACTATGGCTACACCTTC. It yields the protein CASSLAGGGINYGYTF.

The J gene is TRBJ1-1, the V gene TRBV20-1; 7 bases agree with TRBD1. This CDR3 has 10 amino acids. The V gene's germline CDR1 is DFQATT and CDR2 SNEGSKA (reference sequence). The V segment lost 6 bases and the J segment 7 bases; nucleotides outside the gene matches: 2. The CDR3 DNA follows: TGCAGTGCGGGACAGTTTGAAGCTTTCTTT. Amino acid sequence: CSAGQFEAFF.

This clone was counted once. The rearrangement joins TRBV5-4 to TRBJ2-1; 12 bases are shared with TRBD2. Trimming took 0 bases from V and 8 from J; bases not matched to a gene: 3. The length of the CDR3 is 15 residues. The germline CDR1 and CDR2 sequences are SGHNT and YYREEE (reference sequence). This CDR3 is CASSLGLAGVDEQFF. The CDR3 DNA sequence: TGTGCCAGCAGCTTGGGACTAGCGGGAGTTGATGAGCAGTTCTTC.

The count of this clone is one. The V call is TRBV18, the J call TRBJ2-2; D uncertain. This CDR3 has 15 residues. CDR1 and CDR2 (germline): KGHSH, LQKENI. Trimming removed 8 bases at V and 5 bases at J, with 18 bases between. The CDR3 bases are TGTGCCAGCCCCCTCTTGCCGACGGCAACCGGGGAGCTGTTTTTT. This translates into CASPLLPTATGELFF. Full variable domain (rest looked up from reference TRBV18 and TRBJ2-2): NAGVMQNPRHLVRRRGQEARLRCSPMKGHSHVYWYRQLPEEGLKFMVYLQKENIIDESGMPKERFSAEFPKEGPSILRIQQVVRGDSAAYFCASPLLPTATGELFFGEGSRLTVL.

This clone showed up just a few times. The chain employs TRBV5-5 and TRBJ1-6; 8 nucleotides match TRBD1. Germline trimming cut 6 bases from V and 3 bases from J; bases unmatched to any gene: 5. The germline CDR1 and CDR2 sequences are SGHKS and YYEKEE (reference sequence). The CDR3 is 15 residues long. The CDR3 nucleotides are TGTGCCAGCACCGGACAGGGAAACTATAATTCACCCCTCCACTTT. Amino acids: CASTGQGNYNSPLHF.

This sequence joins TRBV5-4 and TRBJ1-6; unclear D gene. This CDR3 has 12 amino acids. Germline V gives CDR1 SGHNT, CDR2 YYREEE (reference sequence). The V end lost 0 bases, the J end lost 10 bases, and 5 bases lay between the germline ends. CDR3 sequence reads: CASSLGESPLHF. The CDR3 DNA sequence: TGTGCCAGCAGCTTGGGGGAATCACCCCTCCACTTT.

The rearrangement joins TRBV6-5 to TRBJ1-2; possibly TRBD1 for D (5 bases). The CDR3 contains 13 residues. V was shortened by 2 bases and J by 8 bases, with 12 bases between the two germline ends. Germline CDR1 reads MNHEY; CDR2 reads SVGAGI. As DNA, the CDR3 is TGTGCCAGCAGTTACGAACCCAGGGCGGGCTACACCTTC. Translating gives CASSYEPRAGYTF.

The chain recombines TRBV6-5 with TRBJ2-1; 7 bases agree with TRBD2. V lost 0 bases, J lost 2 bases, and 4 bases stayed unmatched. Germline lookup yields CDR1 MNHEY and CDR2 SVGAGI. The CDR3 spans 16 residues. The CDR3 sequence: CASSYSGTIPYNEQFF. DNA for the CDR3: TGTGCCAGCAGTTACTCCGGGACTATACCCTACAATGAGCAGTTCTTC.

The chain carries TRBV6-5 and TRBJ1-1; D is ambiguous. V dropped 5 bases and J dropped 1 base, with 8 bases sitting between them. Looked up from germline, CDR1 is MNHEY and CDR2 is SVGAGI. The CDR3 runs 13 residues. CDR3 in amino acids: CASSPGRNTEAFF. The CDR3 DNA follows: TGTGCCAGCAGTCCTGGACGGAACACTGAAGCTTTCTTT.

The chain has TRBV7-3 and TRBJ2-2; D is ambiguous. Germline V CDR1 and CDR2: SGHTA, FQGTGA. This CDR3 spans 16 amino acids. Trimming took 5 bases from V and 2 from J, leaving 15 bases between them. The DNA of the CDR3 is TGTGCCAGCAGCCAACTGGGGTTCGCCAACACCGGGGAGCTGTTTTTT. Its translation: CASSQLGFANTGELFF.

The chain uses TRBV18 and TRBJ1-2; 9 positions agree with TRBD1. This CDR3 has 14 amino acids. The V and J ends lost 3 bases and 7 bases, in that order; junction bases with no gene match: 6. Germline V gene data show CDR1 as KGHSH and CDR2 as LQKENI. Here the CDR3 DNA reads TGTGCCAGCTCACCCGACAGGGGGAAAGGTGGCTACACCTTC. Protein sequence: CASSPDRGKGGYTF.

The chain links TRBV6-4 to TRBJ2-1, with D possibly matching TRBD1 (5 bases). Trimming took 0 bases from V and 6 from J, leaving 12 bases between them. CDR1 and CDR2 (germline): MRHNA, SNTAGT. CDR3 size: 15 residues. The DNA for the CDR3 is TGTGCCAGCAGTGACTCGTTTCCAGGGATCAATGAGCAGTTCTTC. Protein product: CASSDSFPGINEQFF.

The gene calls are TRBV12-5 and TRBJ2-2; D is tentatively TRBD1 or TRBD2 (6 bases each). Trimming took 5 bases from V and 3 from J, leaving 10 bases between them. The CDR3 has 14 amino acids. CDR1 and CDR2 (germline): LGHNT, FRNRAP. The CDR3 nucleotides read TGTGCTAGTGGTACAAGGGGGGACACCGGGGAGCTGTTTTTT. Translation: CASGTRGDTGELFF.

This clone was observed a single time. The chain links TRBV27 to TRBJ1-5, with a possible D match to TRBD1 (5 bases). From germline, CDR1 is MNHEY and CDR2 SMNVEV (reference sequence). V was clipped by 2 bases and J by 4 bases, with 9 bases between them. CDR3 length: 14 amino acids. CDR3 in amino acids: CASSLVWGNQPQHF. In nucleotides, the CDR3 is TGTGCCAGCAGTTTAGTCTGGGGGAATCAGCCCCAGCATTTT.

This chain links TRBV5-5 with TRBJ2-3; D call uncertain. Trimming removed 2 bases from V and 0 bases from J, with 13 bases in between. This CDR3 is built from 16 residues. Germline V lookup: CDR1 SGHKS, CDR2 YYEKEE (reference sequence). CDR3: CASSFLTDPSTDTQYF. The CDR3, as DNA: TGTGCCAGCAGCTTTCTAACAGACCCTAGCACAGATACGCAGTATTTT.

The chain has TRBV11-1 and TRBJ1-1, with D unresolved. Germline V gene data show CDR1 as SGHAT and CDR2 as FQDESV (reference sequence). CDR3 length: 15 residues. Trimming removed 2 bases at V and 1 base at J, with 11 bases between. The CDR3 nucleotides are TGTGCCAGCAGCTTACTAAGGGATAGGAACACTGAAGCTTTCTTT. Translating gives CASSLLRDRNTEAFF.

V and J are TRBV10-1 and TRBJ1-1; D possibly corresponds to TRBD1 (5 bases). Between the trimmed V and J ends, which lost 2 bases and 5 bases, there was a span of 9 bases. CDR1 and CDR2 (germline): WNHNN, SYGVQD (reference sequence). The CDR3 covers 13 residues. The CDR3 protein is CASSEVRGTEAFF. The CDR3 nucleotides read TGCGCCAGCAGTGAGGTCCGGGGGACTGAAGCTTTCTTT.

The genes are TRBV4-3 and TRBJ2-2; TRBD2 matches at 11 bases. Germline V gene data show CDR1 as LGHNA and CDR2 as YSLEER. J lost 4 bases, V lost 1 base, and 2 bases had no gene match. This CDR3 comprises 16 residues. CDR3 region: CASSQGLAGTTGELFF. The CDR3 DNA follows: TGCGCCAGCAGCCAAGGACTAGCGGGAACCACCGGGGAGCTGTTTTTT.

This chain connects TRBV3-1 (or the pseudogene TRBV3-2) to TRBJ2-5, with D hard to call. The CDR3 extends over 14 amino acids. CDR1 is LGHDT, CDR2 YNNKEL, per germline (reference sequence). Trimming took off 1 base at V and 1 base at J, with 7 bases between the two ends. Written as DNA, the CDR3 is TGTGCCAGCAGCCAAGGTTCGATCCAAGAGACCCAGTACTTC. It encodes CASSQGSIQETQYF.